Following are 2 T cell receptor beta chains from one sample sequenced in a study of blood T cell repertoires in COVID-19. Only in-frame clones appear in the TCRdb table, and some are missing; sequencing was by immunoSEQ multiplex PCR. The sample lists around 95,000 clones, about nine tenths occurring once. Input material: peripheral blood. The receptors stem from a middle-aged man with acute or convalescent COVID-19.

The V and J genes are TRBV30 and TRBJ2-6; TRBD2 might be the D (6 bases). CDR1 and CDR2 (germline): GTSNPN, SVGIG (reference sequence). The CDR3 is 16 amino acids. With 2 bases removed from V and 0 bases from J, the gap between germline ends came to 11 bases. CDR3 region: CAWSPGLSSGANVLTF. In DNA, the CDR3 is TGTGCCTGGAGTCCGGGACTCAGCTCTGGGGCCAACGTCCTGACTTTC.

V gene TRBV7-9 combines with J gene TRBJ1-1, with TRBD1 as a possible D gene (5 bases). CDR3 length equals 16 residues. Trimming stripped 2 bases from V and 2 bases from J, with 15 bases between. Germline values: CDR1 SEHNR, CDR2 FQNEAQ (reference sequence). The CDR3 here is CASSLFRGAENTEAFF. In nucleotides, the CDR3 is TGTGCCAGCAGCTTATTTAGGGGCGCGGAAAACACTGAAGCTTTCTTT. The full variable domain, completed using reference TRBV7-9 and TRBJ1-1, is DTGVSQNPRHKITKRGQNVTFRCDPISEHNRLYWYRQTLGQGPEFLTYFQNEAQLEKSRLLSDRFSAERPKGSFSTLEIQRTEQGDSAMYLCASSLFRGAENTEAFFGQGTRLTVV.